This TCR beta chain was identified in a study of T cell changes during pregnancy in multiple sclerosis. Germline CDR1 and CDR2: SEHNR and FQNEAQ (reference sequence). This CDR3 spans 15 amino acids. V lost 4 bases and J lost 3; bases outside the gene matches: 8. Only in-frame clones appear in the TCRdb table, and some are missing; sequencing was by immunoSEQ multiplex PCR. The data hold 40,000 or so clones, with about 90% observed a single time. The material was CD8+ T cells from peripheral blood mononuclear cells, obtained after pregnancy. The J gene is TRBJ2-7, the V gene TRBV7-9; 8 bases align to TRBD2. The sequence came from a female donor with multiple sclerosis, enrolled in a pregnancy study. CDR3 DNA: TGTGCCAGCAGCTCCTATAGCGGGAAAGACTACGAGCAGTACTTC. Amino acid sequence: CASSSYSGKDYEQYF.